The 10 T cell receptor beta chains below come from one sample, sequenced in a study of T cells in Graves' hyperthyroidism and ophthalmopathy. TCR beta CDR3 region amplification was performed from RNA transcripts. First-round RT-PCR of the TCR CDR3 relied on the HTBI primer set. One entry per CDR3 protein, called by TCRdb with MiXCR from the multiplex PCR reads. The sample has under 650,000 distinct CDR3 sequences, 15% to 20% seen once. Sequencing was carried out using blood. These receptors originate from a woman aged 25 to 39 with Graves' hyperthyroidism.

The rearrangement joins TRBV18 to TRBJ2-3; D call uncertain. V was pared by 1 base and J by 2 bases, with 10 bases between. The CDR3 sequence is 15 residues long. From germline, CDR1 is KGHSH and CDR2 LQKENI. CDR3 sequence reads: CASSPRASLTDTQYF. The DNA of the CDR3 is TGTGCCAGCTCACCACGGGCCAGTCTCACAGATACGCAGTATTTT. Based on the CDR3 plus reference TRBV18 and TRBJ2-3, the full variable domain is NAGVMQNPRHLVRRRGQEARLRCSPMKGHSHVYWYRQLPEEGLKFMVYLQKENIIDESGMPKERFSAEFPKEGPSILRIQQVVRGDSAAYFCASSPRASLTDTQYFGPGTRLTVL.

This clonotype was detected ten times or more. The chain uses TRBV2 and TRBJ1-1, with D unresolved. The CDR3 is made up of 16 amino acids. Germline V CDR1 and CDR2: SNHLY, FYNNEI. V lost 2 bases and J 1 base, leaving 14 bases between the germline ends. This CDR3 reads CASSESTEAGNTEAFF. In DNA form, the CDR3 reads TGTGCCAGCAGTGAAAGCACAGAGGCGGGGAACACTGAAGCTTTCTTT.

The rearrangement links TRBV20-1 to TRBJ2-7; 9 bases match TRBD2. This CDR3 is 15 amino acids long. V lost 0 bases, J lost 5 bases, and 8 bases stayed unmatched. Germline V CDR1 and CDR2: DFQATT, SNEGSKA (reference sequence). The CDR3 DNA follows: TGCAGTGCTAGAGATCGGGTAGCGGGGGTCCACGAGCAGTACTTC. Translated: CSARDRVAGVHEQYF.

This clonotype showed up just a few times. The chain links TRBV2 to TRBJ2-5; D ambiguous. The CDR3 spans 13 residues. Germline V CDR1 and CDR2: SNHLY, FYNNEI. Trimming cost V 3 bases and J 2 bases, with 7 bases left between them. The CDR3 reads CASSDLLQETQYF. CDR3 coding DNA: TGTGCCAGCAGTGACTTACTGCAAGAGACCCAGTACTTC.

V gene TRBV20-1 combines with J gene TRBJ2-7, with 8 bases aligning to TRBD2. This CDR3 spans 12 amino acids. The V gene's germline CDR1 is DFQATT and CDR2 SNEGSKA (reference sequence). The V and J ends lost 7 bases and 3 bases, in that order; junction bases with no gene match: 5. CDR3 protein: CSGYREGYEQYF. DNA of the CDR3: TGCAGTGGATATCGGGAGGGCTACGAGCAGTACTTC.

This clonotype was found many times. The V and J genes are TRBV28 and TRBJ2-1; 9 bases align to TRBD2. V shed 7 bases, J shed 7 bases, and the junction held 14 bases outside the gene matches. Germline V gives CDR1 MDHEN, CDR2 SYDVKM. The CDR3 has 16 amino acids. The CDR3 DNA sequence: TGTGCCAGCATCGCGGCAGGAGCGGGAGGTCGGAATGAGCAGTTCTTC. As protein: CASIAAGAGGRNEQFF.

In this sample, this clonotype turned up many times. This chain joins TRBV20-1 and TRBJ2-7; 8 bases are shared with TRBD1. Germline values: CDR1 DFQATT, CDR2 SNEGSKA (reference sequence). The trim removed 3 bases at V and 3 bases at J, leaving 7 bases unmatched. The CDR3 is made up of 14 amino acids. The CDR3 sequence: CSASLQGAGYEQYF. The CDR3 nucleotides read TGCAGTGCTAGCCTCCAGGGGGCCGGCTACGAGCAGTACTTC.

The chain is built from TRBV27 and TRBJ2-3, with a weak D call TRBD2 (6 bases). The length of the CDR3 is 14 residues. Trimming left V 7 bases short and J 2 bases short, with 13 bases between. Germline CDR1 reads MNHEY; CDR2 reads SMNVEV (reference sequence). CDR3 bases: TGTGCCAGCACCCGGGGGTGGGACACAGATACGCAGTATTTT. It encodes CASTRGWDTDTQYF.

The V gene is TRBV7-2, the J gene TRBJ1-5; perhaps TRBD1 as D (5 bases). The CDR3 length is 14 residues. Trimming pared 5 bases from V and 7 bases from J, leaving 15 bases between. Germline V gene data show CDR1 as SGHTA and CDR2 as FQGNSA. The CDR3 region is CASSPQGGLQPQHF. For the CDR3, the DNA is TGTGCCAGCAGCCCTCAGGGAGGTCTGCAGCCCCAGCATTTT.

This clonotype occurred many times. This chain connects TRBV3-1 to TRBJ2-7; the D gene is possibly TRBD1 (8 bases). The V end was cut by 4 bases, the J end by 3 bases, with 16 bases between. The length of the CDR3 is 15 residues. From germline, CDR1 is LGHDT and CDR2 YNNKEL (reference sequence). The DNA of the CDR3 is TGTGCCAGCAGCCCGCAACAGGGGGGGGACTACGAGCAGTACTTC. Encoded protein: CASSPQQGGDYEQYF.